This paragraph reports one TCR beta chain. The data originate from a study of blood T cell repertoires in COVID-19. About the study: COVID-19 samples collected from the United States, Italy and Spain covered acute and convalescent phases. Sources were T cells, B-cell-depleted T cells, or PBMCs; the material itself was cDNA or gDNA.

The CDR3 runs 17 residues. V was pared by 4 bases and J by 1 base, with 9 bases of the junction left unmatched. Germline V gives CDR1 SGHRS, CDR2 YFSETQ. Original analysis: Amplifying reference gene primers gave estimates of nucleated cell counts. TCRdb's table, derived via immunoSEQ multiplex PCR, lists solely in-frame clones and lacks some. That table furnishes V, J and clone size, whereas the DNA furnished D and trimming. The sample has some 490,000 clones, around 85% seen once. The specimen was peripheral blood. The J gene is TRBJ2-1, the V gene TRBV5-1, with TRBD2 identical over 9 bases. This sequence was found in a human donor in a cohort sampled during active COVID-19. The CDR3: CASSPRTSAYSYNEQFF. CDR3 nucleotides: TGCGCCAGCAGCCCTCGGACTAGCGCATATTCCTACAATGAGCAGTTCTTC.